One T cell receptor beta chain is described in this entry. The germline gives CDR1 SGHTA, CDR2 FQGTGA. V was trimmed by 5 bases and J by 1 base, leaving 13 bases between them. This CDR3 has 15 amino acids. The data were obtained in a study of blood T cell repertoires in COVID-19. Measured with immunoSEQ multiplex PCR; TCRdb has only the in-frame clones, and not every one. The sample yields roughly 130,000 clones, approximately 84% seen once. The sequenced sample consisted of peripheral blood. The chain joins TRBV7-3 to TRBJ2-3, with D possibly being TRBD1 (5 bases). This clonotype originated in a woman in her twenties or thirties who had recovered from COVID-19. The CDR3 nucleotides read TGTGCCAGCAGCCCCCAGGGTCTGCGCACAGATACGCAGTATTTT. Encoded protein: CASSPQGLRTDTQYF.